These 9 T cell receptor beta chains came from one sample sequenced in a study of Ad26.COV2.S vaccination and SARS-CoV-2 variants. TCRdb's table, derived via immunoSEQ multiplex PCR, lists solely in-frame clones and lacks some. The data contain fewer than 400,000 clones, roughly 80% of them singletons. This sample's treatment: about 20 received Ad26.COV2.S at low or high dose, single or two shots; several received placebo; per-sample allocation not given. Sample collection was performed on day 63 after the first vaccine or placebo injection. Here the sequenced sample was peripheral blood, taken in a trial of Ad26.COV2.S vaccine versus placebo. These receptors were taken from a person aged 18-60 years who received the Ad26.COV2.S COVID-19 vaccine or a placebo.

The chain has TRBV9 and TRBJ1-2; unclear D gene. Germline V lookup: CDR1 SGDLS, CDR2 YYNGEE. This CDR3 is 13 amino acids long. Between the trimmed V and J ends, which lost 0 bases and 8 bases, there was a span of 11 bases. The CDR3 reads CASSVDGSRGYTF. The CDR3 DNA sequence: TGTGCCAGCAGCGTAGATGGCAGCAGGGGCTACACCTTC.

The V gene is TRBV7-2, the J gene TRBJ2-7, with 8 bases aligning to TRBD1. The CDR3 is made up of 16 amino acids. CDR1 is SGHTA and CDR2 is FQGNSA in the germline V gene. With 1 base clipped from V and 2 bases from J, the junction kept 7 bases outside the gene matches. The CDR3 nucleotides read TGTGCCAGCAGCTTAGTCGGAGCAGGGGGCGCCTACGAGCAGTACTTC. This encodes CASSLVGAGGAYEQYF.

The V and J genes are TRBV4-1 and TRBJ2-7; D gene unclear. This CDR3 region has 15 residues. Germline CDR1 and CDR2: MGHRA and YSYEKL. V gave up 2 bases and J gave up 4 bases, with 15 bases separating them. CDR3 region: CASSQLFGPLYEQYF. The CDR3 DNA reads as TGCGCCAGCAGCCAACTATTCGGCCCGCTATACGAGCAGTACTTC.

The V call is TRBV7-9, the J call TRBJ1-1; a weak D match, TRBD1 (5 bases). The germline gives CDR1 SEHNR, CDR2 FQNEAQ (reference sequence). V gave up 6 bases and J gave up 1 base, with 15 bases separating them. This CDR3 spans 15 amino acids. CDR3 region: CASSPRGTGNTEAFF. Written as DNA, the CDR3 is TGTGCCAGCAGTCCACGAGGGACGGGGAACACTGAAGCTTTCTTT. Drawing the rest from reference TRBV7-9 and TRBJ1-1, the complete variable domain is DTGVSQNPRHKITKRGQNVTFRCDPISEHNRLYWYRQTLGQGPEFLTYFQNEAQLEKSRLLSDRFSAERPKGSFSTLEIQRTEQGDSAMYLCASSPRGTGNTEAFFGQGTRLTVV.

The rearrangement links TRBV6-5 to TRBJ1-1; tentative D call: TRBD1 (5 bases). Between the trimmed V and J ends, which lost 2 bases and 0 bases, there was a span of 13 bases. In germline, CDR1 is MNHEY, CDR2 SVGAGI. This CDR3 spans 16 amino acids. The CDR3 DNA follows: TGTGCCAGCAGTTACGCTCAGGGACGCATGAACACTGAAGCTTTCTTT. Translated: CASSYAQGRMNTEAFF.

As concerns this clone: A junction boundary mismatches the germline segment, possibly from a read error. This chain's CDR3 is CASSAPGQGSEQYF. CDR3 bases: TGTGCCAGCTCAGCACCGGGACAGGGTTCCGAGCAGTACTTC. J is TRBJ2-7 and V is TRBV18; 9 nucleotides align to TRBD1. The CDR3 consists of 14 residues. Germline V CDR1 and CDR2: KGHSH, LQKENI.

This clone was observed once. The chain combines TRBV10-3 with TRBJ1-1; D not resolved. CDR3 size: 13 residues. The V gene's germline CDR1 is ENHRY and CDR2 SYGVKD. The V gene lost 6 bases and the J gene lost 0 bases, with 8 bases spanning the gap. In DNA form, the CDR3 reads TGTGCCATCAGGGATCTCTTGAACACTGAAGCTTTCTTT. Its translation: CAIRDLLNTEAFF.

The rearrangement links TRBV3-1 (or the pseudogene TRBV3-2) to TRBJ2-3; D perhaps matches TRBD1 (6 bases). Germline V gives CDR1 LGHDT, CDR2 YNNKEL (reference sequence). Trimming cost V 4 bases and J 4 bases, with 6 bases left between them. The CDR3 is 12 amino acids. CDR3 loop: CASSRQADTQYF. CDR3 DNA: TGTGCCAGCAGCCGACAGGCAGATACGCAGTATTTT.

The chain combines TRBV19 with TRBJ2-2; 13 bases align to TRBD2. With V trimmed by 4 bases and J by 2 bases, 13 bases remained unmatched. Germline-derived CDR1 and CDR2 are LNHDA and SQIVND (reference sequence). The CDR3 runs to 20 residues. The CDR3 DNA reads as TGTGCCAGTAGTACTACTAGCGGGGGGGCGTTCCAGACTAACACCGGGGAGCTGTTTTTT. This sequence encodes CASSTTSGGAFQTNTGELFF.